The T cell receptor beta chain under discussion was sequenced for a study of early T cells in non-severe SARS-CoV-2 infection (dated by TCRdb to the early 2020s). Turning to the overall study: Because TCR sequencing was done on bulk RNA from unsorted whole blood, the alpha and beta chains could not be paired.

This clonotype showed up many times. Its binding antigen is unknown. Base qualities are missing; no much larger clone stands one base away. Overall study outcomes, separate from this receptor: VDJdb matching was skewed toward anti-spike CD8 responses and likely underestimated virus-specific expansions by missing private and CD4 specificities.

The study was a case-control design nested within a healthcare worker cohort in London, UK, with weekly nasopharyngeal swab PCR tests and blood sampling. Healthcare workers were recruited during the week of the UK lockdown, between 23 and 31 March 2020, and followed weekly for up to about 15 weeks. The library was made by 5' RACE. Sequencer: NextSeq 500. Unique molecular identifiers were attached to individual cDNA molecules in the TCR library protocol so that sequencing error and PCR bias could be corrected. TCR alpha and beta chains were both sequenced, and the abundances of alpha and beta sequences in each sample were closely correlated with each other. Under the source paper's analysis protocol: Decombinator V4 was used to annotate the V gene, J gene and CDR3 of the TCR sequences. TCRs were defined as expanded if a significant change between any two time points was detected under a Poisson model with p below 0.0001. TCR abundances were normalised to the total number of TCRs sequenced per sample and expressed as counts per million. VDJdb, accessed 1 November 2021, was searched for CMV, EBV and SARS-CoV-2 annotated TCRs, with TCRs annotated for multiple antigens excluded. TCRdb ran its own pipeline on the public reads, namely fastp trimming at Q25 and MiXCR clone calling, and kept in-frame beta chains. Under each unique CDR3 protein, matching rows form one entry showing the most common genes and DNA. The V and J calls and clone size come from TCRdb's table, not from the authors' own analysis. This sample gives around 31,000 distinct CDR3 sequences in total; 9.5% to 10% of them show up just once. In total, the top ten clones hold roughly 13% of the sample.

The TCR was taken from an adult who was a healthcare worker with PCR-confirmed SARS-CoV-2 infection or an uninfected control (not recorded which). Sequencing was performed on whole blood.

The sequenced DNA: TGTGCCAGCAGCCCAGACAGGGGGGCCTCCAACTATGGCTACACCTTC. It translates as CASSPDRGASNYGYTF. The chain is assembled from TRBV5-4 and TRBJ1-2, and 9 junctional nucleotides match TRBD1. CDR3 length: 16 amino acids, cysteine to phenylalanine. The read is trimmed to its CDR3 DNA, 48 bases read in frame from base 1. Germline trimming: 4 bases from V, 2 bases from J; junction bases outside gene matches: 9. CDR1 and CDR2 were assigned from the germline V gene (reference sequence) as SGHNT and YYREEE.